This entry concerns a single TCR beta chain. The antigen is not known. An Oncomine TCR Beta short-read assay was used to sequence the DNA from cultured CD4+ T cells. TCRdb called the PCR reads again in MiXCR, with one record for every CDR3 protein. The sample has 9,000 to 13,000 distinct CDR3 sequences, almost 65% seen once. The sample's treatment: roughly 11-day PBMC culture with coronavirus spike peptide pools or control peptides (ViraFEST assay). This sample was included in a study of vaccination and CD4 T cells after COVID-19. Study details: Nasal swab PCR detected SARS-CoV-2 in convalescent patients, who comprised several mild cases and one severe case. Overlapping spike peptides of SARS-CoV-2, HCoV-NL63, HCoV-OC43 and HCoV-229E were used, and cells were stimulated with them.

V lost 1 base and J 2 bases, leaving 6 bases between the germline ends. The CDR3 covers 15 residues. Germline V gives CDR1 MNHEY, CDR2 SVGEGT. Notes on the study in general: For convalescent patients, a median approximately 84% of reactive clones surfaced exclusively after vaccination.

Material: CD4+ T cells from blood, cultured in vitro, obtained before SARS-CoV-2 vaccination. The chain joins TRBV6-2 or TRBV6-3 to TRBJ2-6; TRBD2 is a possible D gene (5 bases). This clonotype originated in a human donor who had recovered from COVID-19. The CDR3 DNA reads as TGTGCCAGCAGTTACTTCGGGGCTGGGGCCAACGTCCTGACTTTC. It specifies CASSYFGAGANVLTF.